These T cell receptor beta chains were read from a single sample in a study of early T cells in non-severe SARS-CoV-2 infection. TCRdb called the 5' RACE reads again in MiXCR, with one record for every CDR3 protein. The sample lists 35,000 to 45,000 distinct CDR3 sequences, approximately 6.3% seen once, with about 8% in the top ten. The sample consisted of whole blood, taken at baseline. The receptors derive from an adult who was a healthcare worker with PCR-confirmed SARS-CoV-2 infection or an uninfected control (not recorded which). The CDR3 runs from the conserved cysteine through the conserved F or W. Each record gives: V gene, CDR3 protein.

v_call: TRBV18; cdr3_aa: CASSRPGQGENEQFF
v_call: TRBV5-1; cdr3_aa: CASRQDRDYGYTF
v_call: TRBV28; cdr3_aa: CASSAGVYGYTF
v_call: TRBV7-2; cdr3_aa: CASSLAWGGTEAFF
v_call: TRBV6-2/TRBV6-3; cdr3_aa: CASSYQIEETQYF
v_call: TRBV20-1; cdr3_aa: CSARVADRGYGYTF
v_call: TRBV24-1; cdr3_aa: CATGQGYGYTF
v_call: TRBV7-8; cdr3_aa: CASSFFGSGANVLTF
v_call: TRBV6-5; cdr3_aa: CASSDNSEPYSTDTQYF
v_call: TRBV20-1; cdr3_aa: CSARKLAGGLNTQYF
v_call: TRBV28; cdr3_aa: CASSLPGAAFF
v_call: TRBV5-6; cdr3_aa: CASSRDGPSGNTIYF
v_call: TRBV20-1; cdr3_aa: CSARDQQDNYGYTF
v_call: TRBV27; cdr3_aa: CASSPRTGGGYGYTF
v_call: TRBV2; cdr3_aa: CASSWGSVSYEQYF
v_call: TRBV27; cdr3_aa: CASSLRGDRNEQFF
v_call: TRBV6-6; cdr3_aa: CASSAGGPSEQFF